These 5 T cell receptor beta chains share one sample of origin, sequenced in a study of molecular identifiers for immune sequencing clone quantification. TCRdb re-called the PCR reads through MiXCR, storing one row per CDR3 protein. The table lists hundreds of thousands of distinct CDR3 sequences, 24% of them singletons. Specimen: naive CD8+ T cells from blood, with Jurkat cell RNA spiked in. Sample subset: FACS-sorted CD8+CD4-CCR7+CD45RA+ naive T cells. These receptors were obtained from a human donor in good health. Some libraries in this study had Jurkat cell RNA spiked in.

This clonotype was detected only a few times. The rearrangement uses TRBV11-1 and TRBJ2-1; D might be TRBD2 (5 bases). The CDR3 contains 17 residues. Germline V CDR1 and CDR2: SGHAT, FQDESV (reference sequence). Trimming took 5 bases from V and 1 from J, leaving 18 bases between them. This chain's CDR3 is CASSPKLVGWSYNEQFF. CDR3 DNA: TGTGCCAGCAGCCCCAAACTAGTGGGGTGGTCCTACAATGAGCAGTTCTTC.

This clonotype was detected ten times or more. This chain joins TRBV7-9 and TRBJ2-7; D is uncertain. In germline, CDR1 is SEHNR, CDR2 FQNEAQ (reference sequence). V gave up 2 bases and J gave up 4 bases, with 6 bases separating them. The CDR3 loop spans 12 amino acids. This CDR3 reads CASSLSKYEQYF. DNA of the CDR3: TGTGCCAGCAGCTTAAGTAAATACGAGCAGTACTTC.

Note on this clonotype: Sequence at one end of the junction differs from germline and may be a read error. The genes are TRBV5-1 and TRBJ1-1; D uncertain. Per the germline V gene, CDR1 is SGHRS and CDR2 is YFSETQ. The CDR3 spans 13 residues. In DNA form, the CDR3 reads TGCGCCAGCAGCGTTTCGTTCGGCACTGAAGCTCTCTTT. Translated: CASSVSFGTEALF.

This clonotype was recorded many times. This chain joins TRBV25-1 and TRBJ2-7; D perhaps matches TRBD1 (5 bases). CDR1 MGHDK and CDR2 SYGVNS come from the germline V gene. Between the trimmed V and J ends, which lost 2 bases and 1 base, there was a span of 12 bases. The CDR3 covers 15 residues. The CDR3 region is CASSENAGNSYEQYF. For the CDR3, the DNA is TGTGCCAGCAGTGAAAATGCAGGGAATTCCTACGAGCAGTACTTC.

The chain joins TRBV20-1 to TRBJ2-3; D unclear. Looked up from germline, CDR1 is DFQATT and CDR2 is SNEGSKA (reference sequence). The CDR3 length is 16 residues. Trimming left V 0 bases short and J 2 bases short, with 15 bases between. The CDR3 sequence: CSARDPTATFTDTQYF. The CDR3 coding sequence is TGCAGTGCTAGAGATCCGACTGCCACTTTCACAGATACGCAGTATTTT.